The clone carrying this T cell receptor (beta chain) was counted a few times. The target antigen is unknown. Germline CDR1 is SGHNT and CDR2 is YYREEE (reference sequence). The CDR3 runs to 14 residues. The J segment lost 4 bases and the V segment lost 3 bases, leaving 5 bases of the junction unmatched. These data belong to a study of OX40 agonist ivuxolimab in advanced cancers. About the study: The drug used for patients, ivuxolimab, was an agonistic anti-OX40 (CD134) antibody. The study, taken as a whole, reports: The study found that CD8+ T cells averaged more expanded clones than CD4+.

Here immunoSEQ multiplex PCR was the method, and the copy in TCRdb shows in-frame clones only, minus some. The sample carries about 60,000 clones, about 88% recorded once. The input for sequencing was CD4+ or CD8+ T cells sorted from blood, taken in a trial of the OX40 agonist ivuxolimab. The origin of this receptor is an adult with an advanced solid tumor such as melanoma, head and neck, liver or kidney cancer. The rearrangement links TRBV5-4 to TRBJ1-1; TRBD1 agrees at 8 bases. The DNA for the CDR3 is TGTGCCAGCAGCTGGACAGGGATCACCACTGAAGCTTTCTTT. Its translation: CASSWTGITTEAFF.